These T cell receptor beta chains were read from a single sample in a study of blood T cell repertoires in COVID-19. Sequencing used immunoSEQ multiplex PCR; TCRdb keeps in-frame clones, though not all of them. The repertoire includes tens of thousands of clones, 90% of them detected once, and 7.5% to 9.5% sits in the top ten. Sequenced sample: peripheral blood. These receptors were taken from a woman between 40 and 50 years old with active COVID-19. Both conserved end residues are part of each CDR3. The order of the fields is CDR3 protein, CDR3 DNA, J gene, V gene, clone size, D gene. The D gene is left open where the match is weak. The listing skips clone size in some rows; elsewhere it reads once, few, many or a size class.

CDR3: CASSLDPAGTNYGYTF
DNA: TGTGCCAGCAGCTTAGATCCAGCAGGGACTAACTATGGCTACACCTTC
J: TRBJ1-2
V: TRBV11-2
size: NA
D: NA

CDR3: CASIPGQMNTEAFF
DNA: TGTGCCAGCATCCCGGGACAGATGAACACTGAAGCTTTCTTT
J: TRBJ1-1
V: TRBV7-9
size: once
D: TRBD1

CDR3: CASSYFGRQETQYF
DNA: TGTGCCAGCAGTTACTTCGGGAGACAAGAGACCCAGTACTTC
J: TRBJ2-5
V: TRBV6-5
size: NA
D: NA

CDR3: CASRLAQGNTEAFF
DNA: TGTGCAAGTCGCTTAGCACAGGGGAACACTGAAGCTTTCTTT
J: TRBJ1-1
V: TRBV12-2
size: NA
D: NA

CDR3: CASSYRNFQGDTQYF
DNA: TGTGCCAGCAGTTACCGCAATTTCCAGGGAGATACGCAGTATTTT
J: TRBJ2-3
V: TRBV6-5
size: NA
D: NA

CDR3: CASGLGTANTGELFF
DNA: TGTGCTAGTGGTTTGGGAACGGCGAACACCGGGGAGCTGTTTTTT
J: TRBJ2-2
V: TRBV12-5
size: NA
D: NA

CDR3: CASSFSQGSGQYF
DNA: TGTGCCAGCAGCTTCTCACAGGGCTCGGGGCAGTACTTC
J: TRBJ2-7
V: TRBV5-8
size: NA
D: NA

CDR3: CASSAGGVNQPQHF
DNA: TGTGCCAGCAGTGCCGGGGGGGTCAATCAGCCCCAGCATTTT
J: TRBJ1-5
V: TRBV28
size: once
D: NA

CDR3: CASTVTRAGTGELFF
DNA: TGTGCCAGTACCGTAACCCGGGCGGGCACCGGGGAGCTGTTTTTT
J: TRBJ2-2
V: TRBV19
size: NA
D: NA

CDR3: CASSPGGRSTEAFF
DNA: TGCGCCAGCAGCCCGGGGGGTAGGTCAACTGAAGCTTTCTTT
J: TRBJ1-1
V: TRBV5-1
size: NA
D: NA

CDR3: CASSPPGGGAIYEQFF
DNA: TGTGCCAGCTCACCACCGGGCGGGGGGGCCATCTATGAGCAGTTCTTC
J: TRBJ2-1
V: TRBV18
size: NA
D: TRBD2

CDR3: CATSRDLRRISGNTIYF
DNA: TGTGCCACCAGCAGAGACCTCCGGAGGATCTCTGGAAACACCATATATTTT
J: TRBJ1-3
V: TRBV15
size: NA
D: NA

CDR3: CASSSRYLAGRRTVGQFF
DNA: TGTGCCAGCAGCTCCCGCTACTTAGCGGGGAGGCGTACGGTTGGGCAGTTCTTC
J: TRBJ2-1
V: TRBV5-6
size: few
D: TRBD2

CDR3: CASSRGARGGETQYF
DNA: TGTGCCAGCAGCCGAGGAGCGCGGGGAGGGGAGACCCAGTACTTC
J: TRBJ2-5
V: TRBV6-5
size: NA
D: TRBD2

CDR3: CASSPRVTGEQFF
DNA: TGTGCCAGCAGTCCCCGGGTAACCGGTGAGCAGTTCTTC
J: TRBJ2-1
V: TRBV27
size: NA
D: NA

CDR3: CASSLPGGTYNEQFF
DNA: TGTGCCAGCAGCCTACCGGGGGGGACCTACAATGAGCAGTTCTTC
J: TRBJ2-1
V: TRBV3-1/TRBV3-2
size: once
D: TRBD2

CDR3: CASSESLESTDTQYF
DNA: TGCGCCAGCAGTGAGTCGTTGGAGAGCACAGATACGCAGTATTTT
J: TRBJ2-3
V: TRBV10-1
size: once
D: NA

CDR3: CASSLEAGYDTQYF
DNA: TGCGCCAGCAGCTTGGAGGCGGGGTATGATACGCAGTATTTT
J: TRBJ2-3
V: TRBV5-1
size: NA
D: NA

CDR3: CASSYRTSGAEQYF
DNA: TGCGCCAGCAGCTACAGGACTAGCGGGGCCGAGCAGTACTTC
J: TRBJ2-7
V: TRBV5-1
size: NA
D: TRBD2

CDR3: CASSLAGTGGEHNSPLHF
DNA: TGTGCCAGCAGCTTGGCGGGGACAGGGGGCGAACATAATTCACCCCTCCACTTT
J: TRBJ1-6
V: TRBV7-9
size: few
D: TRBD1

CDR3: CASSLGQGYTQYF
DNA: TGCGCCAGCAGCTTGGGACAGGGCTATACGCAGTATTTT
J: TRBJ2-3
V: TRBV5-1
size: NA
D: TRBD1

CDR3: CAVPVGGGGSNEQFF
DNA: TGTGCCGTCCCGGTGGGTGGCGGGGGGTCCAATGAGCAGTTCTTC
J: TRBJ2-1
V: TRBV2
size: NA
D: TRBD2

CDR3: CASSPPPGGGLNEQFF
DNA: TGTGCCAGCAGCCCCCCTCCGGGGGGCGGTTTAAATGAGCAGTTCTTC
J: TRBJ2-1
V: TRBV5-4
size: NA
D: NA

CDR3: CASSLGWVPGSPLHF
DNA: TGTGCCAGCAGCTTAGGATGGGTTCCCGGGTCACCCCTCCACTTT
J: TRBJ1-6
V: TRBV11-2
size: NA
D: NA

CDR3: CSARTAGGYTF
DNA: TGCAGTGCTAGGACCGCAGGGGGCTACACCTTC
J: TRBJ1-2
V: TRBV20-1
size: NA
D: NA

CDR3: CASSLAYTEAFF
DNA: TGTGCCAGCAGCTTAGCATATACTGAAGCTTTCTTT
J: TRBJ1-1
V: TRBV7-2
size: NA
D: NA

CDR3: CASSLKFGGDEKLFF
DNA: TGTGCCAGCAGCTTGAAGTTTGGAGGGGACGAAAAACTGTTTTTT
J: TRBJ1-4
V: TRBV5-5
size: once
D: NA

CDR3: CARAQGAGNTIYF
DNA: TGTGCCCGAGCCCAGGGGGCTGGAAACACCATATATTTT
J: TRBJ1-3
V: TRBV6-5
size: NA
D: TRBD1

CDR3: CASSSRTDPYEQYF
DNA: TGTGCCAGCAGCTCCCGGACTGACCCCTACGAGCAGTACTTC
J: TRBJ2-7
V: TRBV11-3
size: once
D: NA

CDR3: CASSYTRGGEQYF
DNA: TGTGCCAGCAGCTACACTAGAGGGGGCGAGCAGTACTTC
J: TRBJ2-7
V: TRBV7-7
size: once
D: NA

CDR3: CSVRGSTGELFF
DNA: TGCAGCGTCCGAGGCAGCACCGGGGAGCTGTTTTTT
J: TRBJ2-2
V: TRBV29-1
size: NA
D: NA

CDR3: CAWSRDRPYGYTF
DNA: TGTGCCTGGAGTAGGGACAGACCCTATGGCTACACCTTC
J: TRBJ1-2
V: TRBV30
size: few
D: TRBD1

CDR3: CASSLVVGGGEQFF
DNA: TGTGCCAGCAGCTTAGTGGTTGGGGGCGGTGAGCAGTTCTTC
J: TRBJ2-1
V: TRBV7-9
size: NA
D: NA

CDR3: CASSFQDNSYEQYF
DNA: TGTGCCAGCAGCTTTCAGGATAACTCCTACGAGCAGTACTTC
J: TRBJ2-7
V: TRBV7-6
size: once
D: NA

CDR3: CASSSHTISYEQYF
DNA: TGTGCCAGCAGCTCCCACACGATCTCCTACGAGCAGTACTTC
J: TRBJ2-7
V: TRBV7-9
size: NA
D: NA

CDR3: CASSRESNTEAFF
DNA: TGTGCCAGCAGTCGAGAGTCGAACACTGAAGCTTTCTTT
J: TRBJ1-1
V: TRBV2
size: NA
D: NA

CDR3: CASSPLIGQASYEQYF
DNA: TGTGCCAGCAGCCCACTCATCGGACAGGCTTCCTACGAGCAGTACTTC
J: TRBJ2-7
V: TRBV7-8
size: NA
D: TRBD1

CDR3: CASSSDIGTNTGELFF
DNA: TGTGCCAGCAGCTCAGACATCGGAACGAACACCGGGGAGCTGTTTTTT
J: TRBJ2-2
V: TRBV7-7
size: NA
D: NA

CDR3: CASSQAIGKGDEKLFF
DNA: TGTGCCAGCAGCCAAGCTATCGGGAAAGGAGACGAAAAACTGTTTTTT
J: TRBJ1-4
V: TRBV3-1/TRBV3-2
size: NA
D: NA

CDR3: CASSRSRDYGYTF
DNA: TGTGCCAGCAGCCGTAGCAGGGATTATGGCTACACCTTC
J: TRBJ1-2
V: TRBV6-5
size: NA
D: NA

CDR3: CASSSRGPSTDTQYF
DNA: TGTGCCAGCAGCTCTAGGGGTCCCTCCACAGATACGCAGTATTTT
J: TRBJ2-3
V: TRBV7-9
size: NA
D: NA

CDR3: CASSPGEEDQGIAYGYTF
DNA: TGCGCCAGCAGTCCCGGGGAGGAAGACCAGGGAATTGCCTATGGCTACACCTTC
J: TRBJ1-2
V: TRBV23-1
size: NA
D: NA

CDR3: CAIFRQSNEQFF
DNA: TGTGCCATTTTTCGACAGTCCAATGAGCAGTTCTTC
J: TRBJ2-1
V: TRBV10-3
size: NA
D: NA

CDR3: CASSQAQFSSYEQYF
DNA: TGCGCCAGCAGCCAAGCGCAGTTCAGTTCCTACGAGCAGTACTTC
J: TRBJ2-7
V: TRBV4-1
size: NA
D: NA

CDR3: CASSSRSRFNTGELFF
DNA: TGTGCCAGCAGCTCCAGGTCTCGATTTAACACCGGGGAGCTGTTTTTT
J: TRBJ2-2
V: TRBV11-3
size: NA
D: NA

CDR3: CASSPDRGQRETQYF
DNA: TGCGCCAGCAGCCCGGACAGGGGCCAACGAGAGACCCAGTACTTC
J: TRBJ2-5
V: TRBV5-1
size: NA
D: TRBD1

CDR3: CASSTRTFLNTDTQYF
DNA: TGTGCCAGCAGCACGAGGACTTTTTTGAACACAGATACGCAGTATTTT
J: TRBJ2-3
V: TRBV11-2
size: NA
D: NA

CDR3: CASSSGDRGMSEAFF
DNA: TGTGCCAGCAGTTCGGGGGACAGGGGAATGAGTGAAGCTTTCTTT
J: TRBJ1-1
V: TRBV27
size: NA
D: TRBD1

CDR3: CASSRETQETQYF
DNA: TGTGCCAGCAGTAGGGAGACACAAGAGACCCAGTACTTC
J: TRBJ2-5
V: TRBV2
size: NA
D: NA